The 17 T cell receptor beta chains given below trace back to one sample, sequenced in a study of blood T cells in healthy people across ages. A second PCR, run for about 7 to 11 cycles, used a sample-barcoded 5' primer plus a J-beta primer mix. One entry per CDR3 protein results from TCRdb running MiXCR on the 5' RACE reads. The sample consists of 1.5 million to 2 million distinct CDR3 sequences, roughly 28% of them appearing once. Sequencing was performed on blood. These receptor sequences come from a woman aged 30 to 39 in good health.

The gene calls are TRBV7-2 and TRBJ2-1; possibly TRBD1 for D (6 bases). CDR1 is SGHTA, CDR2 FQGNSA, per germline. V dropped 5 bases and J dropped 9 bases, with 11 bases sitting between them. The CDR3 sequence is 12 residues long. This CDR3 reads CASSRTEPEQFF. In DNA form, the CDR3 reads TGTGCCAGCAGCCGGACAGAACCTGAGCAGTTCTTC.

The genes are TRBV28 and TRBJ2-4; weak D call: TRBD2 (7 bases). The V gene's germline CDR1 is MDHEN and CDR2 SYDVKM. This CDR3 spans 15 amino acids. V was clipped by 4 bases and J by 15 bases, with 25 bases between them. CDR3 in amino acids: CASSSPGGLALVGYF. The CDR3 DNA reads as TGTGCCAGCAGTTCCCCCGGGGGGCTAGCATTAGTGGGGTACTTC.

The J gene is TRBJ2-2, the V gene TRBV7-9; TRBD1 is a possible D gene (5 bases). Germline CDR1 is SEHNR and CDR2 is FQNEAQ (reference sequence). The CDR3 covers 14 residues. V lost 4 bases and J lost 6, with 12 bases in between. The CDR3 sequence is CASSSGHMAGELFF. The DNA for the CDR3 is TGTGCCAGCAGCTCCGGACATATGGCCGGGGAGCTGTTTTTT. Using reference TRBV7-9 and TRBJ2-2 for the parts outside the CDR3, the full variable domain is DTGVSQNPRHKITKRGQNVTFRCDPISEHNRLYWYRQTLGQGPEFLTYFQNEAQLEKSRLLSDRFSAERPKGSFSTLEIQRTEQGDSAMYLCASSSGHMAGELFFGEGSRLTVL.

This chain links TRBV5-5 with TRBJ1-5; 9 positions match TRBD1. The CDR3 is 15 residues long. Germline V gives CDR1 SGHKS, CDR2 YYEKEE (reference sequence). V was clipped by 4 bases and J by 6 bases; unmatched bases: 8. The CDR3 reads CASSQNRGLRQPQHF. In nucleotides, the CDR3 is TGTGCCAGCAGCCAAAACAGGGGGCTGCGTCAGCCCCAGCATTTT.

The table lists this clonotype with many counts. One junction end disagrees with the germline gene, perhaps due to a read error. The CDR3 is CASSQELAGNYEQYF. The CDR3 nucleotides read TGCGCCAGCAGCCAAGAACTAGCGGGGAACTACGAGCAGTACTTC. The gene calls are TRBV4-2 and TRBJ2-7, with TRBD2 identical over 10 bases. The CDR3 consists of 15 residues. The V gene's germline CDR1 is LGHNA and CDR2 YNFKEQ.

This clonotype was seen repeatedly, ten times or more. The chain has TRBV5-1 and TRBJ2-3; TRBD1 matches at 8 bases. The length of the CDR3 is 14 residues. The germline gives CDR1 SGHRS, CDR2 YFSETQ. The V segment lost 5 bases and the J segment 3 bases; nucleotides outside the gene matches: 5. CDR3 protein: CASRTGGSTDTQYF. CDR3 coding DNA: TGCGCCAGCAGAACAGGGGGTAGTACAGATACGCAGTATTTT.

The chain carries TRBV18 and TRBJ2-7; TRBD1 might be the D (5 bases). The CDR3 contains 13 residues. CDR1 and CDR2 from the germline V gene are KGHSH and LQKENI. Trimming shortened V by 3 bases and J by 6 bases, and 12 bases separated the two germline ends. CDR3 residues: CASSPGRVLEQYF. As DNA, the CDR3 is TGTGCCAGCTCACCGGGCAGGGTCCTCGAGCAGTACTTC.

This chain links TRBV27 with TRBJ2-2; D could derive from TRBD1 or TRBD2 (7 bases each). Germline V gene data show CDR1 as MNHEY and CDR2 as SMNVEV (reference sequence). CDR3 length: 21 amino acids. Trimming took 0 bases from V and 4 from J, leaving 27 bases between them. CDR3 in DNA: TGTGCCAGCAGTTTATCGATGAGGGGGCGGGGGACCCAAATCCGCACCGGGGAGCTGTTTTTT. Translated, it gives CASSLSMRGRGTQIRTGELFF.

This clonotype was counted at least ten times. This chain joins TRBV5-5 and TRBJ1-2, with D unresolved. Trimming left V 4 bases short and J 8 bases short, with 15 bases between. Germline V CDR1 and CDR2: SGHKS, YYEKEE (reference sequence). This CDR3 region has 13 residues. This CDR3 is CASSLDGLRGYTF. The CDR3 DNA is TGTGCCAGCAGCCTGGACGGTTTGAGGGGCTACACCTTC. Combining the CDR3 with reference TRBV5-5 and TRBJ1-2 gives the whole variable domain DAGVTQSPTHLIKTRGQQVTLRCSPISGHKSVSWYQQVLGQGPQFIFQYYEKEERGRGNFPDRFSARQFPNYSSELNVNALLLGDSALYLCASSLDGLRGYTFGSGTRLTVV.

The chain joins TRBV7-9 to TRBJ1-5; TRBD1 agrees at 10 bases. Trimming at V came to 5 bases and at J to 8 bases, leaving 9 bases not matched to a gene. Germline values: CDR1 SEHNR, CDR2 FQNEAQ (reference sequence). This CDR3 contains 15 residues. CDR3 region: CASSLGGTGEEPQHF. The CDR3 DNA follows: TGTGCCAGCAGCCTTGGTGGGACAGGGGAGGAGCCCCAGCATTTT.

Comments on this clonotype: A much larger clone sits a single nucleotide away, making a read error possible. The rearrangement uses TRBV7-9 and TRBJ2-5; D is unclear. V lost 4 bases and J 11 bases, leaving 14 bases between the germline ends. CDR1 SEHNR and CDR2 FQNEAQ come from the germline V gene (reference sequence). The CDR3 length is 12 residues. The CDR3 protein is CASSSLPYGQYF. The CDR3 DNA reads TGTGCCAGCAGCTCTCTGCCCTACGGGCAGTACTTC.

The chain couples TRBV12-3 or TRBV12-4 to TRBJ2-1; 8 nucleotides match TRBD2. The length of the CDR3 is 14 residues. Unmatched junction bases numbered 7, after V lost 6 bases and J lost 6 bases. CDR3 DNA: TGTGCCAGCAGGTCCCTTAGCGGGGTCAATGAGCAGTTCTTC. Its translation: CASRSLSGVNEQFF.

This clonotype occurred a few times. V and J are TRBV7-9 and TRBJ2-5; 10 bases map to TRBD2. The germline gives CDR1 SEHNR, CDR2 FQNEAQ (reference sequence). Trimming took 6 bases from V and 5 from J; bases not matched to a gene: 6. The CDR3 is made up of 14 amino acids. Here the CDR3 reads CASSASGSAETQYF. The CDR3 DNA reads TGTGCCAGCAGTGCTAGCGGGAGCGCGGAGACCCAGTACTTC.

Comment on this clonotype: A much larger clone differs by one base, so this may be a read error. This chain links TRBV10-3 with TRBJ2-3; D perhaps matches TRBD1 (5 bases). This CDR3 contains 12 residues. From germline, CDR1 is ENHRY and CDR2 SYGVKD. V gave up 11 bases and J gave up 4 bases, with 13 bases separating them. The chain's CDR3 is CAAETDSDTQYF. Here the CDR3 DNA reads TGTGCCGCCGAGACAGATTCAGATACGCAGTATTTT.

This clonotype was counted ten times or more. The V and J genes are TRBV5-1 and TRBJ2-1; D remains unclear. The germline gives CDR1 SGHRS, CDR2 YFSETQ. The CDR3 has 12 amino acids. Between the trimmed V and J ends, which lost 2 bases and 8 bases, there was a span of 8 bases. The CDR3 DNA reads TGCGCCAGCAGCTTAGAGGTCCATGAGCAGTTCTTC. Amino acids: CASSLEVHEQFF.

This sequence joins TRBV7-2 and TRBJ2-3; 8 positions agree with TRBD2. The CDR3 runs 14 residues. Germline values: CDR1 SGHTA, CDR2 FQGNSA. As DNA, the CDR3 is TGTGCGTCCCGACTAGCGCATAGCACAGATACGCAGTATTTT. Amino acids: CASRLAHSTDTQYF. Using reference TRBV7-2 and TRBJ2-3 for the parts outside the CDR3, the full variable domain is GAGVSQSPSNKVTEKGKDVELRCDPISGHTALYWYRQSLGQGLEFLIYFQGNSAPDKSGLPSDRFSAERTGGSVSTLTIQRTQQEDSAVYLCASRLAHSTDTQYFGPGTRLTVL.

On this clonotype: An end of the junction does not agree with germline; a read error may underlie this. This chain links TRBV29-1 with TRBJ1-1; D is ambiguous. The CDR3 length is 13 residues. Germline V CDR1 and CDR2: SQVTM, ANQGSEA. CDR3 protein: CSVGAGWNAEAFF. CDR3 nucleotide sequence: TGCAGCGTTGGGGCTGGTTGGAACGCTGAAGCTTTCTTT.